This T cell receptor beta chain derives from a study of cytomegalovirus exposure and HLA in healthy donors. CDR1 and CDR2 from the germline V gene are MRHNA and SNTAGT. The CDR3 extends over 13 amino acids. V lost 7 bases, J lost 6 bases, and 5 bases stayed unmatched. The PCR ran on 60 Vbeta and 13 Jbeta primers. Profiled with immunoSEQ multiplex PCR; TCRdb holds only in-frame clones, not every one. The data contain about 110,000 clones, around 15% of them singletons. Material for sequencing was PBMCs. The receptor comes from a female donor in good health and CMV-seronegative. The gene calls are TRBV6-4 and TRBJ2-3; 9 bases line up with TRBD1. Written as DNA, the CDR3 is TGTGCCAGCAATAACAGGGGGCGGGATACGCAGTATTTT. This sequence encodes CASNNRGRDTQYF.